Here is one T cell receptor beta chain with its context. This same CDR3 is encoded by further DNA sequences in the sample. This entry belongs to a study of blood T cell repertoires in COVID-19. The repertoire was sequenced with immunoSEQ multiplex PCR; TCRdb's copy has only in-frame clones and lacks some. The sample records 250,000 or so clones, around 89% being singletons. This CDR3 is 14 amino acids long. After removal of 3 bases from V and 1 base from J, the junction contained 2 bases not matched to a gene. Per the germline V gene, CDR1 is SGHTA and CDR2 is FQGNSA. Material for sequencing was peripheral blood. The rearrangement links TRBV7-2 to TRBJ1-1; TRBD1 matches 7 bases. This clonotype originated in a woman aged 55-75 years with COVID-19, enrolled during active disease. The CDR3 spells CASSLRQGNTEAFF. Here the CDR3 DNA reads TGTGCCAGCAGCTTGAGACAGGGGAACACTGAAGCTTTCTTT.